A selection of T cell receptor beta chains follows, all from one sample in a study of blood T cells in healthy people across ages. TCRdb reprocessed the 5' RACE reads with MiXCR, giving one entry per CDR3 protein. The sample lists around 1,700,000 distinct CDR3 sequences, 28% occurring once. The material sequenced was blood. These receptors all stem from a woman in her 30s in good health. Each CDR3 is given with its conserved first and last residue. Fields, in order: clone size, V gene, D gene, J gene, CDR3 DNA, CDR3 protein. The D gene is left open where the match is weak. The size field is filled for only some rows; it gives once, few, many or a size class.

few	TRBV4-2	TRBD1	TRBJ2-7	TGTGCCAGCAGCCCGGACAGGGTCGGGGCCGAGCAGTACTTC	CASSPDRVGAEQYF
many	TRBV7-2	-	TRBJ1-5	TGTGCCAGCAGCCTAGGGGGGGACGGTCAGCCCCAGCATTTT	CASSLGGDGQPQHF
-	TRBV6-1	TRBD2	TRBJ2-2	TGTGCCACCGGGGGACTAGCGGGAGGGCCTTTTTTCGGGACCGAGGAGCTGTTTTTT	CATGGLAGGPFFGTEELFF
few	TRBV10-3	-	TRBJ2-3	TGTGCCATCAGTGATAACCCGAGGGAGAGCACAGATACGCAGTATTTT	CAISDNPRESTDTQYF
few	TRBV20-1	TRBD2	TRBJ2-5	TGCAGTGCGACAAGCGGGACGGGGGAGACCCAGTACTTC	CSATSGTGETQYF
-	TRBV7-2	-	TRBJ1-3	TGTGCCAGCAGCCTACTACAGGGAGACGCTGGAAACACCATATATTTT	CASSLLQGDAGNTIYF
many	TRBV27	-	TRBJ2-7	TGTGCCAGCAGCTTAAGGCAGAACTACGAGCAGTACTTC	CASSLRQNYEQYF
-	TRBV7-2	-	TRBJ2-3	TGTGCCAGCAGCTTAGTTCGGGGAACGAGGAAAGATACGCAGTATTTT	CASSLVRGTRKDTQYF
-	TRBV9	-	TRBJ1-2	TGTGCCAGCAGCGTAGTGGGCCTAACGGGTTCCTACACCTTC	CASSVVGLTGSYTF
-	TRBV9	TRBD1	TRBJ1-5	TGTGCCAGCAGCAGACAGGGTATCCACCCCCAGCATTTT	CASSRQGIHPQHF
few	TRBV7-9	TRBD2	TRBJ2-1	TGTGCCAGCAGCTCAATAGCGGGGGCCATGTACAATGAGCAGTTCTTC	CASSSIAGAMYNEQFF
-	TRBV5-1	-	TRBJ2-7	TGCGCCAGCAGCTTGGTGGTACAGGGCCCCTACGAGCAGTACTTC	CASSLVVQGPYEQYF
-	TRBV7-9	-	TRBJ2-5	TGTGCCAGCAGCTTAGGGTTAGCCGGGCAGACCCAGTACTTC	CASSLGLAGQTQYF
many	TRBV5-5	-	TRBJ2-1	TGTGCCAGCAGCTTTGCCAGAAACAATGAGCAGTTCTTC	CASSFARNNEQFF
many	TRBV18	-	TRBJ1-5	TGTGCCAGCTCACCAATGTCCAATCAGCCCCAGCATTTT	CASSPMSNQPQHF
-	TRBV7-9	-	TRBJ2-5	TGTGCCAGCAGCTTAGCAGCGGCAGGGTCGGAGACCCAGTACTTC	CASSLAAAGSETQYF
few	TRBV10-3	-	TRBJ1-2	TGTGCCATCAGTGAGTCCCCGATAGACTATGGCTACACCTTC	CAISESPIDYGYTF
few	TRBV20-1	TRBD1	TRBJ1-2	TGCAGTGCGGAGCAGGGGGCGTCCTATGGCTACACCTTC	CSAEQGASYGYTF